These 25 T cell receptor beta chains were sequenced from one sample in a study of shared clonotypes between healthy human individuals. The repertoire was sequenced with immunoSEQ multiplex PCR; TCRdb's copy has only in-frame clones and lacks some. The sample carries 550,000 to 650,000 clones, 96% recorded once. CD45RO-negative, CCR7-selected cells formed the naive CD8 fraction, which excluded terminally differentiated effector memory CD45RA+ cells. Sequenced: naive CD8+ T cells sorted from blood. The source is a woman aged 25-40 years in good health.

The chain links TRBV7-6 to TRBJ2-1; TRBD2 aligns across 8 bases. The germline CDR1 and CDR2 sequences are SGHVS and FNYEAQ. The CDR3 has 17 amino acids. The V and J ends lost 1 base and 6 bases, in that order; junction bases with no gene match: 11. CDR3 bases: TGTGCCAGCAGCTTAGAGCCCTGGCGGGAGGATAGCAATGAGCAGTTCTTC. It encodes CASSLEPWREDSNEQFF. The full variable domain, rest sourced from reference TRBV7-6 and TRBJ2-1, is GAGVSQSPRYKVTKRGQDVALRCDPISGHVSLYWYRQALGQGPEFLTYFNYEAQQDKSGLPNDRFSAERPEGSISTLTIQRTEQRDSAMYRCASSLEPWREDSNEQFFGPGTRLTVL.

The chain couples TRBV27 to TRBJ2-7; D unclear. V lost 2 bases and J lost 7, with 12 bases in between. CDR3 length equals 13 residues. Germline CDR1 reads MNHEY; CDR2 reads SMNVEV (reference sequence). The DNA of the CDR3 is TGTGCCAGCAGTTTAATCGCCTTTAGGGAGCAGTACTTC. Protein: CASSLIAFREQYF.

This chain connects TRBV2 to TRBJ1-6; D possibly corresponds to TRBD1 (6 bases). The CDR3 is 15 residues long. CDR1 is SNHLY, CDR2 FYNNEI, per germline. Trimming shortened V by 10 bases and J by 8 bases, and 21 bases separated the two germline ends. As DNA, the CDR3 is TGTGCCACCGGGGCCTTGGGGGGCGGCGATTCACCCCTCCACTTT. Protein: CATGALGGGDSPLHF.

The genes are TRBV2 and TRBJ1-1, with D tentatively TRBD1 (5 bases). The CDR3 spans 11 residues. Germline V gene sequence: CDR1 SNHLY, CDR2 FYNNEI. V lost 3 bases and J lost 10, with 9 bases in between. CDR3 loop: CASSESGAAFF. CDR3 bases: TGTGCCAGCAGTGAGAGCGGGGCAGCTTTCTTT.

The gene calls are TRBV15 and TRBJ2-2; 15 bases map to TRBD2. The CDR3 has 18 residues. Looked up from germline, CDR1 is LNHNV and CDR2 is YYDKDF (reference sequence). Trimming took 0 bases from V and 6 from J; bases not matched to a gene: 5. The CDR3 here is CATSREGTSGRPAGELFF. The CDR3 coding sequence is TGTGCCACCAGCAGAGAGGGGACTAGCGGGAGGCCCGCCGGGGAGCTGTTTTTT.

This clone was picked up one time. The V gene is TRBV29-1, the J gene TRBJ2-7; weak D call: TRBD2 (6 bases). The CDR3 totals 13 residues. CDR1 is SQVTM and CDR2 is ANQGSEA in the germline V gene. Trimming pared 7 bases from V and 7 bases from J, leaving 20 bases between. The CDR3 nucleotides are TGCAGCGCCTGGGGGGAGAGCCTCGGGGAGCAGTACTTC. This translates into CSAWGESLGEQYF.

J is TRBJ1-1 and V is TRBV28; TRBD1 might be the D (6 bases). This CDR3 contains 14 residues. V lost 3 bases and J lost 2, with 10 bases in between. CDR1 MDHEN and CDR2 SYDVKM come from the germline V gene. The CDR3 DNA reads TGTGCCAGCAGTTTTGGCAGGGGAAACACTGAAGCTTTCTTT. This encodes CASSFGRGNTEAFF.

The chain couples TRBV5-1 to TRBJ2-2, with D hard to call. CDR1 and CDR2 (germline): SGHRS, YFSETQ. The CDR3 has 16 amino acids. Trimming removed 4 bases from V and 6 bases from J, with 19 bases in between. The chain's CDR3 is CASSPGHGEDAGELFF. In DNA, the CDR3 is TGCGCCAGCAGCCCGGGCCACGGAGAGGACGCCGGGGAGCTGTTTTTT. Filled out from reference TRBV5-1 and TRBJ2-2, the complete variable domain reads KAGVTQTPRYLIKTRGQQVTLSCSPISGHRSVSWYQQTPGQGLQFLFEYFSETQRNKGNFPGRFSGRQFSNSRSEMNVSTLELGDSALYLCASSPGHGEDAGELFFGEGSRLTVL.

This rearrangement joins TRBV11-3 to TRBJ2-7; tentatively, D is TRBD2 (7 bases). In germline, CDR1 is SGHNT, CDR2 YENEEA. The CDR3 is made up of 12 amino acids. With 6 bases removed from V and 7 bases from J, the gap between germline ends came to 13 bases. The CDR3 sequence: CASSPGGQEQYF. The CDR3 region has the DNA TGTGCCAGCAGTCCCGGGGGGCAAGAGCAGTACTTC.

The chain joins TRBV28 to TRBJ2-7, with 7 bases identical to TRBD2. The ends lost 2 bases at V and 7 bases at J; junction bases unmatched: 11. The CDR3 spans 15 residues. Germline V gene sequence: CDR1 MDHEN, CDR2 SYDVKM. Written as DNA, the CDR3 is TGTGCCAGCAGTTTAGAGACTAGCCGGGGCTTGGAGCAGTACTTC. Its protein product is CASSLETSRGLEQYF.

The chain uses TRBV9 and TRBJ2-2; 7 bases agree with TRBD1. V gave up 4 bases and J gave up 0 bases; unmatched junction bases: 3. The CDR3 loop spans 15 amino acids. Germline CDR1 is SGDLS and CDR2 is YYNGEE. The CDR3 spells CASSPGTANTGELFF. CDR3 nucleotide sequence: TGTGCCAGCAGCCCCGGGACAGCGAACACCGGGGAGCTGTTTTTT.

This clone was detected only once. The chain carries TRBV2 and TRBJ2-5, with TRBD1 identical over 9 bases. In germline, CDR1 is SNHLY, CDR2 FYNNEI. The junction had 6 bases not matched to a gene; V was cut back by 2 bases and J by 2 bases. The CDR3 is 16 residues long. As DNA, the CDR3 is TGTGCCAGCAGTGAAATGACAGGGGGACCTCAAGAGACCCAGTACTTC. Amino acid sequence: CASSEMTGGPQETQYF.

The genes are TRBV15 and TRBJ2-7; D not resolved. Germline CDR1 reads LNHNV; CDR2 reads YYDKDF (reference sequence). V was cut by 1 base and J by 13 bases, with 11 bases left in between. The CDR3 totals 11 residues. CDR3 sequence reads: CATSRVGSCYF. As DNA, the CDR3 is TGTGCCACCAGCAGAGTAGGTAGTTGTTACTTC.

This clone was counted once. This sequence joins TRBV6-1 and TRBJ1-4; perhaps TRBD1 as D (5 bases). Germline assignment: CDR1 MNHNS and CDR2 SASEGT. V was pared by 10 bases and J by 7 bases, with 22 bases between. The CDR3 is 15 residues long. CDR3 amino acids: CAIELETDYGEKLFF. The CDR3 nucleotides read TGTGCCATAGAATTAGAGACAGACTATGGTGAAAAACTGTTTTTT.

This clone was observed a single time. The CDR3 DNA sequence: TGTGCCAGCAGTTCCCCGGGACAGGTAGACCACGAGCAGTACTTC. Translation: CASSSPGQVDHEQYF. The chain employs TRBV28 and TRBJ2-7, with 8 bases that match TRBD1. Germline assignment: CDR1 MDHEN and CDR2 SYDVKM. V dropped 4 bases and J dropped 5; count of bases not matched to a gene: 10. The CDR3 runs 15 residues.

The chain joins TRBV29-1 to TRBJ2-2; D is uncertain. Germline loops: CDR1 SQVTM, CDR2 ANQGSEA. V was clipped by 1 base and J by 4 bases, with 25 bases between them. This CDR3 region has 19 residues. The CDR3: CSVEVVGGSPFHSTGELFF. The CDR3 bases are TGCAGCGTTGAAGTGGTCGGTGGCTCGCCCTTCCACTCCACCGGGGAGCTGTTTTTT.

The V and J genes are TRBV5-5 and TRBJ1-1; no reliable D call. Looked up from germline, CDR1 is SGHKS and CDR2 is YYEKEE (reference sequence). The CDR3 is 11 residues long. The V end was cut by 2 bases, the J end by 4 bases, with 3 bases between. Here the CDR3 reads CASSFSTEAFF. DNA of the CDR3: TGTGCCAGCAGCTTTTCCACTGAAGCTTTCTTT.

The J gene is TRBJ2-1, the V gene TRBV29-1, with TRBD2 as a possible D gene (6 bases). There are 16 residues in the CDR3. CDR1 and CDR2 from the germline V gene are SQVTM and ANQGSEA. V dropped 7 bases and J dropped 1 base, with 20 bases sitting between them. The CDR3: CSDLGGAGLSYNEQFF. DNA of the CDR3: TGCAGCGACCTGGGAGGAGCGGGCTTATCCTACAATGAGCAGTTCTTC.

This chain links TRBV19 with TRBJ2-1, with 7 bases lining up with TRBD1. The germline CDR1 and CDR2 sequences are LNHDA and SQIVND (reference sequence). This CDR3 region has 16 residues. The J segment lost 4 bases and the V segment lost 5 bases, leaving 11 bases of the junction unmatched. In DNA form, the CDR3 reads TGTGCCAGTAGTCTCGAGGGGGCTGCGGCGTACAATGAGCAGTTCTTC. It yields the protein CASSLEGAAAYNEQFF.

In DNA, the CDR3 is TGTGCCAGCAGCCAGGGGACTAGCTCCTACGAGCAGTACTTC. It encodes CASSQGTSSYEQYF. The chain carries TRBV14 and TRBJ2-7; TRBD2 matches at 8 bases. Germline CDR1 is SGHDN and CDR2 is FVKESK. V lost 3 bases, J lost 0 bases, and 1 base stayed unmatched. The CDR3 totals 14 residues. Filled out from reference TRBV14 and TRBJ2-7, the complete variable domain reads EAGVTQFPSHSVIEKGQTVTLRCDPISGHDNLYWYRRVMGKEIKFLLHFVKESKQDESGMPNNRFLAERTGGTYSTLKVQPAELEDSGVYFCASSQGTSSYEQYFGPGTRLTVT.

The chain employs TRBV5-5 and TRBJ2-1; 12 bases fit TRBD2. Trimming cost V 3 bases and J 8 bases; bases outside gene matches: 6. Germline V gene sequence: CDR1 SGHKS, CDR2 YYEKEE (reference sequence). CDR3 length: 15 residues. CDR3 DNA: TGTGCCAGCAGCTCGTCTAGCGGGAGGGTATATGAGCAGTTCTTC. Translated: CASSSSSGRVYEQFF.

The chain joins TRBV11-2 to TRBJ2-7; D not certain. V was cut by 1 base and J by 6 bases, with 10 bases left in between. CDR3 length: 13 amino acids. CDR1 SGHAT and CDR2 FQNNGV come from the germline V gene. CDR3 nucleotide sequence: TGTGCCAGCAGCTTAGGAACATTGTTCGAGCAGTACTTC. The encoded protein is CASSLGTLFEQYF.

The rearrangement links TRBV19 to TRBJ2-7, with D perhaps TRBD2 (6 bases). V lost 4 bases, J lost 5 bases, and 21 bases lay in between. CDR3 length: 16 amino acids. CDR1 and CDR2 (germline): LNHDA, SQIVND (reference sequence). Written as DNA, the CDR3 is TGTGCCAGTAGTAACCGGGACTCACCCTACCTCCACGAGCAGTACTTC. This encodes CASSNRDSPYLHEQYF. Full variable domain (outside the CDR3, taken from reference TRBV19 and TRBJ2-7): DGGITQSPKYLFRKEGQNVTLSCEQNLNHDAMYWYRQDPGQGLRLIYYSQIVNDFQKGDIAEGYSVSREKKESFPLTVTSAQKNPTAFYLCASSNRDSPYLHEQYFGPGTRLTVT.

CDR3: CASSFRASGDEQYF. The CDR3 DNA is TGTGCCAGCAGTTTCAGGGCTAGCGGGGACGAGCAGTACTTC. The V gene is TRBV27, the J gene TRBJ2-7; 9 bases fit TRBD2. The CDR3 is 14 residues long. Germline trimming cut 3 bases from V and 5 bases from J; bases unmatched to any gene: 5. Per germline, CDR1 MNHEY and CDR2 SMNVEV (reference sequence).

The rearrangement joins TRBV7-2 to TRBJ2-3, with a possible D match to TRBD2 (5 bases). CDR1 is SGHTA, CDR2 FQGNSA, per germline. The CDR3 is 15 residues long. V lost 6 bases, J lost 4 bases, and 17 bases lay in between. CDR3 region: CASRSQDWTPDTQYF. CDR3 in DNA: TGTGCCAGCAGATCTCAGGACTGGACCCCAGATACGCAGTATTTT.